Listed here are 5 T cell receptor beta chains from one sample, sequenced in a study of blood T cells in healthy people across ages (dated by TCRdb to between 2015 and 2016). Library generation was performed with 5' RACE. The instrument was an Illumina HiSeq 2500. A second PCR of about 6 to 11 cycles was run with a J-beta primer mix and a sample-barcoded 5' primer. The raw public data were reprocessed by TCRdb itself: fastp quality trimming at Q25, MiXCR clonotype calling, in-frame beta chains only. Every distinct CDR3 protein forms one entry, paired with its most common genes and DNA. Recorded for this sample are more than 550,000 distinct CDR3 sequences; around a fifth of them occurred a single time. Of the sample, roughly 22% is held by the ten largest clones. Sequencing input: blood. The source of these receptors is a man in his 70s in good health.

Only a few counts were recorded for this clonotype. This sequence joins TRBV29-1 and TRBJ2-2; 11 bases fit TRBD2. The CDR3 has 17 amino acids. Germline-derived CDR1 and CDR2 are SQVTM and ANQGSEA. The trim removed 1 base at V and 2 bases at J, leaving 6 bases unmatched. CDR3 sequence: CSVEVAGGPINTGELFF. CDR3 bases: TGCAGCGTTGAAGTAGCGGGAGGGCCTATCAACACCGGGGAGCTGTTTTTT.

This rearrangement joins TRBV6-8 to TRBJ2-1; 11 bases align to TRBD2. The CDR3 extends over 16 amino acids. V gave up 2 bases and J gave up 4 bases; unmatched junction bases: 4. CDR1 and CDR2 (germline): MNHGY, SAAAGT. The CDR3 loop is CASSYKRLAGYNEQFF. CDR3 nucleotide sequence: TGTGCCAGCAGTTACAAACGACTAGCGGGATACAATGAGCAGTTCTTC.

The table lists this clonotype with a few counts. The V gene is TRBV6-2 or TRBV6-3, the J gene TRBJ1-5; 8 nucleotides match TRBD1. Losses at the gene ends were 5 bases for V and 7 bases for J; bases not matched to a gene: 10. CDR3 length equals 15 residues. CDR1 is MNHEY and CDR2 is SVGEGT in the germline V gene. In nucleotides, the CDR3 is TGTGCCAGCAGTACCAGGACAGGGTTTCAACAGCCCCAGCATTTT. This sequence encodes CASSTRTGFQQPQHF.

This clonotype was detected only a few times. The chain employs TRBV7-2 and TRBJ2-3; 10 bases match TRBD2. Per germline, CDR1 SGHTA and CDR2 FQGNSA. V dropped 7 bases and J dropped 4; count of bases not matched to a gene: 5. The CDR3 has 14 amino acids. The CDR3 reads CASKVAGGPDTQYF. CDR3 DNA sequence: TGTGCCAGCAAGGTAGCGGGGGGTCCAGATACGCAGTATTTT.

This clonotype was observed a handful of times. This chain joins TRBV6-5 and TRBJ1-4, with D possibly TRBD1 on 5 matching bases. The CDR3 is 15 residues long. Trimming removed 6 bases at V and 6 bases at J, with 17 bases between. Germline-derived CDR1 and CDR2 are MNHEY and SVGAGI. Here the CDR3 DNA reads TGTGCCAGCAGCCCGACCGGGATGGGGGATGAAAAACTGTTTTTT. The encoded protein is CASSPTGMGDEKLFF.